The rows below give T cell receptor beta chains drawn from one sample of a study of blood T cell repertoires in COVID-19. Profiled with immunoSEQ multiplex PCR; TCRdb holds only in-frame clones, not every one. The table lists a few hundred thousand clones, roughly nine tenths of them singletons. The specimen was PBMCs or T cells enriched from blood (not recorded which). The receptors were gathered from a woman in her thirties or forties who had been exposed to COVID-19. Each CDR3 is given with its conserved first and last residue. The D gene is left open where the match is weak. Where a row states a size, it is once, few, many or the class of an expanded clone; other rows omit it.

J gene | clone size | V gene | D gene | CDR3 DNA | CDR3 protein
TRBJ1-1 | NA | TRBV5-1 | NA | TGCGCCAGCAGCGGGGGACTCATGAACACTGAAGCTTTCTTT | CASSGGLMNTEAFF
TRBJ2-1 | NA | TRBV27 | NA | TGTGCCAGCAGTTCCCAACAGGTCCGTGAGCAGTTCTTC | CASSSQQVREQFF
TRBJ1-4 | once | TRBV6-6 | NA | TGTGCCAGCAGCTTCCCAGGGGATAATGAAAAACTGTTTTTT | CASSFPGDNEKLFF
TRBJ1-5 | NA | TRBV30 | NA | TGTGCCTGGAGCGGGGTAACTAATCAGCCCCAGCATTTT | CAWSGVTNQPQHF
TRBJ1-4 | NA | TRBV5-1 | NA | TGCGCCAGCAGCTTGGGGACAACAACTAATGAAAAACTGTTTTTT | CASSLGTTTNEKLFF
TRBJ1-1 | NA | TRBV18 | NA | TGTGCCAGCTCACCACGGAAGGGGGTGAACACTGAAGCTTTCTTT | CASSPRKGVNTEAFF
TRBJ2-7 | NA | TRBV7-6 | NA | TGTGCCAGCAGCCCAACGGGCCCTGCGGGCGAGCAGTACTTC | CASSPTGPAGEQYF
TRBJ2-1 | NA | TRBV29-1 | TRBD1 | TGCAGCGCCACCGGGACAGGGGCGGGGAATGAGCAGTTCTTC | CSATGTGAGNEQFF
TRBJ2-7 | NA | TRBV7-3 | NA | TGTGCCAGCAGCCGAGCTCCGGGACAACAATACGAGCAGTACTTC | CASSRAPGQQYEQYF
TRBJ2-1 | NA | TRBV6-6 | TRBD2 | TGTGCCAGCAGTTACCAAGCGGGAAATGAGCAGTTCTTC | CASSYQAGNEQFF
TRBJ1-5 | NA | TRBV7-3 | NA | TGTGCCAGCAGCCTTGGGCCAGTCCTAAATCAGCCCCAGCATTTT | CASSLGPVLNQPQHF
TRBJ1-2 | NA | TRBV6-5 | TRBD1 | TGTGCCAGCAGTTCCCTACAGGGGGAGGCTAACTATGGCTACACCTTC | CASSSLQGEANYGYTF
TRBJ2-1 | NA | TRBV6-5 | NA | TGTGCCAGCAGTACCGGTCTTGCCAATGAGCAGTTCTTC | CASSTGLANEQFF
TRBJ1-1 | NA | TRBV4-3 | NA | TGCGCCAGCAGCCAAGGGGGAGATTTGAACACTGAAGCTTTCTTT | CASSQGGDLNTEAFF
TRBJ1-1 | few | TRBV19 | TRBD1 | TGTGCCAGTAGAAGCCAGGACAGGGGGAACACTGAAGCTTTCTTT | CASRSQDRGNTEAFF
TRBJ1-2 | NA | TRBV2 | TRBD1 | TGTGCCAGCAGTGATCTCCGGGACAGGGTTAAAGGGAACTATGGCTACACCTTC | CASSDLRDRVKGNYGYTF
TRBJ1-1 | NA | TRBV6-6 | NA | TGTGCCAGCAGCGGGACACTTAACACTGAAGCTTTCTTT | CASSGTLNTEAFF
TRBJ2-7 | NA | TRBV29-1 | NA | TGCAGCGTTGAGACGAACAGGGTGGAGCAGTACTTC | CSVETNRVEQYF
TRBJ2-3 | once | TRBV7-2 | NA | TGTGCCAGCAGCCCGCAGGCGGGCCTGGATACGCAGTATTTT | CASSPQAGLDTQYF
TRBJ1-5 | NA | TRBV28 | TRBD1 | TGTGCCAGCAGTCCGCGACAGGGGCTGGGCAATCAGCCCCAGCATTTT | CASSPRQGLGNQPQHF
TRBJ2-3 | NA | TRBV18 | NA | TGTGCCAGCTCACCCACTCCGAGCACAGATACGCAGTATTTT | CASSPTPSTDTQYF
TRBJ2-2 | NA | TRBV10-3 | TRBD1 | TGTGCCATCAGGACCGGGACAGAGAACACCGGGGAGCTGTTTTTT | CAIRTGTENTGELFF
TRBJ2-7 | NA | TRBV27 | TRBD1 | TGTGCCAGCAGTTTAAGGGGGGGACAGGGGTACGAGCAGTACTTC | CASSLRGGQGYEQYF
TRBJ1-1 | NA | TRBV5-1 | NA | TGCGCCAGCAGCTTGAGGTCGCAGGATGAAGCTTTCTTT | CASSLRSQDEAFF
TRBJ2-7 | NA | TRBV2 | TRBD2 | TGTGCCAGCCTGGGACTAGCGGAATTCTCCTACGAGCAGTACTTC | CASLGLAEFSYEQYF
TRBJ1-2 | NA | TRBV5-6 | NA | TGTGCCAGCAGCTTGGCCCCGGGAGATGGTGGCTACACCTTC | CASSLAPGDGGYTF
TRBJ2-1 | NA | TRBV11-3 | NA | TGTGCCAGCAGCTCTCGGGTTGAGCAGTTCTTC | CASSSRVEQFF
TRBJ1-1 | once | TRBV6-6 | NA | TGTGCCAGCAGAGAGAGTTGGGGAGTGAACACTGAAGCTTTCTTT | CASRESWGVNTEAFF